The rows below give T cell receptor beta chains drawn from one sample of a study of PD-L1 blockade in urothelial cancer. Sequencing used immunoSEQ multiplex PCR; TCRdb keeps in-frame clones, though not all of them. The sample holds tens of thousands of clones; over 75% are singletons and the top ten take roughly 4.5%. Here the sequenced sample was PBMCs, taken around atezolizumab (anti-PD-L1) treatment. The receptors shown here come from a man in his 70s with urothelial cancer. The CDR3 runs from the conserved cysteine through the conserved F or W. Fields, in order: J gene, CDR3 length, V gene, D gene, clone size, CDR3 protein, CDR3 DNA. A D gene is named only where the DNA matches it firmly. Size is stated for part of the rows, as once, few or many counts, or as a class when the clone is expanded.

TRBJ1-2	16	TRBV5-3	-	-	CARSFCQPFEADGYTF	TGTGCCAGAAGCTTTTGTCAGCCCTTCGAGGCGGATGGCTACACCTTC
TRBJ2-7	15	TRBV10-2	TRBD2	-	CASSELSGRAIEQYF	TGCGCCAGCAGTGAGTTGAGCGGGAGGGCAATCGAGCAGTACTTC
TRBJ2-7	14	TRBV6-1	-	medium-sized	CASIKTIPPYEQYF	TGTGCCAGCATCAAGACTATCCCCCCCTACGAGCAGTACTTC
TRBJ2-7	15	TRBV4-2	-	-	CASSQKVRVPYEQYF	TGTGCCAGCAGCCAGAAGGTACGGGTCCCCTACGAGCAGTACTTC
TRBJ1-5	13	TRBV6-1	-	-	CASMNRESQPQHF	TGTGCCAGCATGAATAGGGAGAGTCAGCCCCAGCATTTT
TRBJ1-1	13	TRBV9	-	few	CASSVSRGTEAFF	TGTGCCAGCAGCGTGAGCAGGGGCACTGAAGCTTTCTTT
TRBJ1-2	14	TRBV15	TRBD1	-	CATSTRTGGVGYTF	TGTGCCACCAGCACCCGGACAGGGGGCGTTGGCTACACCTTC
TRBJ2-1	17	TRBV5-6	TRBD1	-	CASSLLSGQGVGNEQFF	TGTGCCAGCAGCCTACTCTCTGGGCAGGGGGTAGGCAATGAGCAGTTCTTC
TRBJ2-2	15	TRBV6-6	-	-	CASTWGGPSTGELFF	TGTGCCAGCACCTGGGGAGGTCCGAGCACCGGGGAGCTGTTTTTT
TRBJ1-1	16	TRBV19	TRBD1	-	CASSATLRQGWTEAFF	TGTGCCAGTAGCGCGACGCTTCGACAGGGATGGACTGAAGCTTTCTTT
TRBJ1-3	13	TRBV29-1	-	few	CSVTGSSGNTIYF	TGCAGCGTTACAGGGTCTAGTGGAAACACCATATATTTT
TRBJ2-3	19	TRBV13	TRBD2	-	CASSPQGTSGRAAADTQYF	TGTGCCAGCAGCCCCCAAGGGACTAGCGGGAGGGCCGCGGCAGATACGCAGTATTTT
TRBJ1-5	14	TRBV7-6	-	-	CASSSGQPNQPQHF	TGTGCCAGCAGCTCTGGACAGCCGAATCAGCCCCAGCATTTT
TRBJ2-5	15	TRBV6-5	-	-	CASSYSRAPGETQYF	TGTGCCAGCAGTTACTCGAGGGCCCCGGGAGAGACCCAGTACTTC
TRBJ1-1	17	TRBV5-1	TRBD1	-	CASSWTGTGNLNTEAFF	TGCGCCAGCAGCTGGACCGGGACAGGTAACCTGAACACTGAAGCTTTCTTT
TRBJ2-1	18	TRBV10-3	TRBD2	-	CAIRGLAGGRRDGNEQFF	TGTGCCATCAGGGGACTAGCGGGAGGGCGGCGGGATGGCAATGAGCAGTTCTTC
TRBJ1-5	14	TRBV6-1	TRBD1	-	CASSEGTGGQPQHF	TGTGCCAGCAGTGAGGGGACAGGGGGTCAGCCCCAGCATTTT
TRBJ2-5	15	TRBV29-1	-	-	CSVAYSGLDGETQYF	TGCAGCGTTGCCTACTCGGGACTGGACGGGGAGACCCAGTACTTC
TRBJ2-1	17	TRBV5-1	TRBD2	-	CASSLVDSGISYNEQFF	TGCGCCAGCAGCTTGGTGGATAGCGGGATCTCCTACAATGAGCAGTTCTTC
TRBJ2-1	13	TRBV7-3	TRBD1	-	CASSLTQGTEQFF	TGTGCCAGCAGCTTAACACAGGGGACTGAGCAGTTCTTC
TRBJ2-5	16	TRBV19	-	-	CASNPGGLYKQETQYF	TGTGCCAGTAATCCAGGAGGACTATACAAACAAGAGACCCAGTACTTC
TRBJ2-1	15	TRBV5-1	-	-	CASSLEQARYNEQFF	TGCGCCAGCAGCTTGGAACAGGCGCGCTACAATGAGCAGTTCTTC
TRBJ2-1	21	TRBV27	-	-	CASSLTPWVVPRRSSYNEQFF	TGTGCCAGCAGTTTAACCCCCTGGGTTGTTCCACGACGGAGCTCCTACAATGAGCAGTTCTTC
TRBJ1-2	15	TRBV2	TRBD1	-	CASSLRTGSNYGYTF	TGTGCCAGCAGTCTTAGGACAGGGTCTAACTATGGCTACACCTTC
TRBJ2-7	13	TRBV27	-	-	CASSNNRHVGQYF	TGTGCCAGCAGTAACAATCGACACGTCGGGCAGTACTTC
TRBJ2-1	16	TRBV4-2	TRBD2	-	CASSPQRESTYNEQFF	TGTGCCAGCAGCCCTCAGCGGGAGAGCACCTACAATGAGCAGTTCTTC
TRBJ1-1	13	TRBV29-1	-	-	CSVAQGVNTEAFF	TGCAGCGTCGCACAGGGCGTGAACACTGAAGCTTTCTTT
TRBJ1-1	13	TRBV7-9	-	-	CASSPTGNTEAFF	TGTGCCAGCAGTCCGACAGGGAACACTGAAGCTTTCTTT
TRBJ2-7	11	TRBV7-9	-	-	CASTLGSEQYF	TGTGCCAGCACCTTGGGCTCCGAGCAGTACTTC
TRBJ2-2	14	TRBV10-3	-	-	CAINYQGPGGELFF	TGTGCCATCAACTACCAGGGCCCAGGGGGGGAGCTGTTTTTT
TRBJ1-4	14	TRBV5-6	TRBD1	few	CASSLQGAGEKLFF	TGTGCCAGCAGCTTGCAGGGGGCTGGAGAAAAACTGTTTTTT
TRBJ2-7	15	TRBV7-9	TRBD2	-	CASSFLVAGSYEQYF	TGTGCCAGCAGCTTCCTGGTAGCGGGATCTTACGAGCAGTACTTC
TRBJ2-2	16	TRBV5-1	-	-	CASSLPGLANTGELFF	TGCGCCAGCAGCTTACCGGGACTTGCGAACACCGGGGAGCTGTTTTTT
TRBJ2-5	16	TRBV15	TRBD1	once	CATSSGGTVQSETQYF	TGTGCCACCAGCAGTGGTGGGACAGTTCAATCGGAGACCCAGTACTTC
TRBJ2-3	11	TRBV19	TRBD1	-	CASDTGGTQYF	TGTGCCAGTGATACAGGGGGTACGCAGTATTTT
TRBJ2-7	14	TRBV7-2	TRBD2	-	CASREAGGSYEQYF	TGTGCCAGCAGAGAAGCGGGAGGTTCCTACGAGCAGTACTTC
TRBJ2-7	13	TRBV30	-	-	CAWSPLSLYEQYF	TGTGCCTGGAGTCCCCTCTCCCTCTACGAGCAGTACTTC
TRBJ2-1	13	TRBV12-5	-	-	CASALPQGGEQFF	TGTGCTAGTGCACTTCCCCAGGGCGGTGAGCAGTTCTTC
TRBJ2-7	14	TRBV5-1	-	-	CASSRKDIAYEQYF	TGCGCCAGCAGCCGGAAGGACATCGCCTACGAGCAGTACTTC
TRBJ2-7	13	TRBV9	-	-	CASSVAAGYEQYF	TGTGCCAGCAGCGTTGCCGCAGGATACGAGCAGTACTTC
TRBJ2-7	14	TRBV7-2	TRBD1	-	CASSPGGQTFEQYF	TGTGCCAGCAGCCCAGGGGGACAGACCTTCGAGCAGTACTTC
TRBJ1-4	14	TRBV27	-	-	CASSYTGLNEKLFF	TGTGCCAGCAGTTACACAGGCCTGAATGAAAAACTGTTTTTT
TRBJ1-2	15	TRBV5-1	-	-	CASSLVRRVRYGYTF	TGCGCCAGCAGCTTGGTCCGCAGGGTTCGGTATGGCTACACCTTC
TRBJ2-5	15	TRBV4-2	TRBD1	-	CASSLNSGQGKTQYF	TGTGCCAGCAGCCTTAATTCCGGACAGGGGAAGACCCAGTACTTC
TRBJ2-1	13	TRBV10-1	-	-	CASSESFGNEQFF	TGCGCCAGCAGTGAGTCGTTCGGCAATGAGCAGTTCTTC
TRBJ1-4	14	TRBV5-5	TRBD1	-	CASSLGGDREKLFF	TGTGCCAGCAGCTTGGGGGGGGACAGAGAAAAACTGTTTTTT
TRBJ1-1	13	TRBV11-2	-	-	CASSPAGDTEAFF	TGTGCCAGCAGCCCGGCGGGGGACACTGAAGCTTTCTTT
TRBJ1-2	16	TRBV4-1	-	-	CASSQEPRSFLESYTF	TGCGCCAGCAGCCAAGAGCCAAGATCTTTTCTGGAGAGCTACACCTTC
TRBJ2-6	17	TRBV4-1	TRBD2	-	CASSQVGTSAGANVLTF	TGCGCCAGCAGCCAAGTGGGTACTAGCGCTGGGGCCAACGTCCTGACTTTC
TRBJ2-5	17	TRBV6-1	TRBD2	-	CASSEPRLAGGRETQYF	TGTGCCAGCAGTGAACCGCGACTAGCGGGAGGGCGGGAGACCCAGTACTTC
TRBJ2-1	15	TRBV6-6	TRBD1	-	CASSYSGTANNEQFF	TGTGCCAGCAGTTACTCTGGGACAGCAAACAATGAGCAGTTCTTC
TRBJ1-2	16	TRBV18	TRBD1	-	CASSPGQGDFNYGYTF	TGTGCCAGCTCACCGGGACAGGGTGACTTTAACTATGGCTACACCTTC
TRBJ2-7	11	TRBV10-2	-	-	CASRQRDSKSF	TGCGCCAGCAGGCAAAGGGACTCCAAATCCTTC
TRBJ2-7	13	TRBV19	-	-	CASSMGPSYEQYF	TGTGCCAGTAGTATGGGCCCCTCCTACGAGCAGTACTTC